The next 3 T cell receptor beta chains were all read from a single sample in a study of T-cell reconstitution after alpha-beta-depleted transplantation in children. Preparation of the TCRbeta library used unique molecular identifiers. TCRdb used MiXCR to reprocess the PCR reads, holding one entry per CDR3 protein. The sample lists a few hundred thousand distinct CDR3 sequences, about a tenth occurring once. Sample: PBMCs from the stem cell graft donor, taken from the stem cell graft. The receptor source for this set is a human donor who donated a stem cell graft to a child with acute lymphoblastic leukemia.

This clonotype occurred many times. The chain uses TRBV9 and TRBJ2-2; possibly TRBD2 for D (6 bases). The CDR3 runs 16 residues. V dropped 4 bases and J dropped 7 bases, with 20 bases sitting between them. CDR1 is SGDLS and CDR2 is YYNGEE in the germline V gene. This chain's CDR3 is CASSPSPGVGGGELFF. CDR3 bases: TGTGCCAGCAGCCCATCCCCGGGCGTCGGGGGCGGGGAGCTGTTTTTT.

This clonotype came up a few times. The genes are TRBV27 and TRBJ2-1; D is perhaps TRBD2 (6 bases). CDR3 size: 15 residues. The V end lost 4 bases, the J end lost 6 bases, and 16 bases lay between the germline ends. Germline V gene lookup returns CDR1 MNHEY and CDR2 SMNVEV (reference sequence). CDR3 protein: CASSSGTQPFNEQFF. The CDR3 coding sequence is TGTGCCAGCAGTTCCGGGACTCAGCCTTTCAATGAGCAGTTCTTC.

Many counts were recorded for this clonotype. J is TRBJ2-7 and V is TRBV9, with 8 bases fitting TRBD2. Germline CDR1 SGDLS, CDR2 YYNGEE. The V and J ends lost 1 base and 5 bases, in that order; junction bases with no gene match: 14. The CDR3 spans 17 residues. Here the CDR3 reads CASSVTGGPALSHEQYF. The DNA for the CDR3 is TGTGCCAGCAGCGTAACGGGAGGGCCCGCTTTAAGCCACGAGCAGTACTTC.